This T cell receptor (beta chain) was recovered during a study of T cell responses to AZD1222 COVID-19 vaccine. Regarding the study as a whole: An increase in Spike-specific TCR breadth and depth was observed after two AZD1222 doses. Clonal diversity may have been underestimated, and the donors were mostly white British, with more females than males. Spike as a whole was targeted by vaccine-associated CD4 TCRs, dominant at 160-218 and 743-854.

This clone is a singleton in its sample. Its antigen is as yet unknown. The repertoire was sequenced with immunoSEQ multiplex PCR; TCRdb's copy has only in-frame clones and lacks some. The sample records nearly 110,000 clones, 92% being singletons. Trimming took off 3 bases at V and 4 bases at J, with 4 bases between the two ends. CDR3 length equals 12 residues. Germline-derived CDR1 and CDR2 are LGHDT and YNNKEL (reference sequence). This receptor was identified in an adult who received the AZD1222 COVID-19 vaccine. The specimen was peripheral blood, collected 28 days after the second AZD1222 dose. V gene TRBV3-1 (or the pseudogene TRBV3-2) combines with J gene TRBJ1-3; D unclear. CDR3 DNA: TGTGCCAGCAGCCACGGGGGAAACACCATATATTTT. Encoded protein: CASSHGGNTIYF.